Listed below are T cell receptor beta chains from one sample, sequenced in a study of neoadjuvant nivolumab and ipilimumab in lung cancer. TCRdb's table, derived via immunoSEQ multiplex PCR, lists solely in-frame clones and lacks some. The table lists around 20,000 clones, around three quarters of them singletons, with 9% in the top ten. The source material was tumor tissue, sampled after neoadjuvant nivolumab, alone or with ipilimumab, at or shortly before surgery. These receptors were taken from an adult with non-small cell lung cancer. CDR3s include the opening cysteine and the closing phenylalanine or tryptophan. Fields, in order: V gene, D gene, clone size, J gene, CDR3 DNA, CDR3 protein. A D gene is named only where the DNA matches it firmly. A row's size may be missing; if present it is once, few, many or a size class.

V gene: TRBV5-4; D gene: TRBD1; clone size: NA; J gene: TRBJ1-2; CDR3 DNA: TGTGCCACCACTAGCGGGACAGGGAGAGGCTACACCTTC; CDR3 protein: CATTSGTGRGYTF
V gene: TRBV7-2; D gene: TRBD2; clone size: NA; J gene: TRBJ2-6; CDR3 DNA: TGTGCCAGCAGTAGCGGGGGGGGCTCTGGGGCCAACGTCCTGACTTTC; CDR3 protein: CASSSGGGSGANVLTF
V gene: TRBV6-5; D gene: NA; clone size: NA; J gene: TRBJ2-7; CDR3 DNA: TGTGCCAGCAGTTCATCTCTGGGCTACGAGCAGTACTTC; CDR3 protein: CASSSSLGYEQYF
V gene: TRBV7-2; D gene: NA; clone size: NA; J gene: TRBJ1-1; CDR3 DNA: TGTGCCAGCAGTAGCGGACCTTCCCCCCCCACTGAAGCTTTCTTT; CDR3 protein: CASSSGPSPPTEAFF
V gene: TRBV7-2; D gene: NA; clone size: NA; J gene: TRBJ1-1; CDR3 DNA: TGTGCCAGCAGCTTACAGGGACCCACAGGGACTGAAGCTTTCTTT; CDR3 protein: CASSLQGPTGTEAFF
V gene: TRBV27; D gene: NA; clone size: few; J gene: TRBJ2-7; CDR3 DNA: TGTGCCAGCAGTTTATACCCTCCGAACCCCCTGGGGGGCATCTCCTACGAGCAGTACTTC; CDR3 protein: CASSLYPPNPLGGISYEQYF
V gene: TRBV11-2; D gene: NA; clone size: NA; J gene: TRBJ1-4; CDR3 DNA: TGTGCCAGCAGCCCCCCTCCGGGACAACTGAATGAAAAACTGTTTTTT; CDR3 protein: CASSPPPGQLNEKLFF
V gene: TRBV7-2; D gene: NA; clone size: NA; J gene: TRBJ1-5; CDR3 DNA: TGTGCCAGCAGCTCGCGCGGGGGGTGGCAGCCCCAGCATTTT; CDR3 protein: CASSSRGGWQPQHF
V gene: TRBV5-1; D gene: NA; clone size: NA; J gene: TRBJ1-1; CDR3 DNA: TGCGCCAGCAGCGCTGATGCGAACACTGAAGCTTTCTTT; CDR3 protein: CASSADANTEAFF
V gene: TRBV6-5; D gene: NA; clone size: NA; J gene: TRBJ2-7; CDR3 DNA: TGTGCCAGCAGACGGGGGACACATTACGAGCAGTACTTC; CDR3 protein: CASRRGTHYEQYF
V gene: TRBV6-1; D gene: NA; clone size: few; J gene: TRBJ1-5; CDR3 DNA: TGTGCCAGCAGTGAAGCGAGGGAGAGCAATCAGCCCCAGCATTTT; CDR3 protein: CASSEARESNQPQHF
V gene: TRBV6-5; D gene: NA; clone size: NA; J gene: TRBJ1-1; CDR3 DNA: TGTGCCAGCAGTCTTGAGGGGAGGACTGAAGCTTTCTTT; CDR3 protein: CASSLEGRTEAFF
V gene: TRBV7-2; D gene: NA; clone size: NA; J gene: TRBJ1-1; CDR3 DNA: TGTGCCAGCAGCTGGGGGACACCCAAACAAGCTTTCTTT; CDR3 protein: CASSWGTPKQAFF
V gene: TRBV4-3; D gene: NA; clone size: NA; J gene: TRBJ1-3; CDR3 DNA: TGCGCCAGCAGCCAGGCCCCCGCCGGAAACACCATATATTTT; CDR3 protein: CASSQAPAGNTIYF
V gene: TRBV30; D gene: TRBD2; clone size: NA; J gene: TRBJ2-5; CDR3 DNA: TGTGCCTGGAGTGTACTAGCGAGGCAAGAGACCCAGTACTTC; CDR3 protein: CAWSVLARQETQYF